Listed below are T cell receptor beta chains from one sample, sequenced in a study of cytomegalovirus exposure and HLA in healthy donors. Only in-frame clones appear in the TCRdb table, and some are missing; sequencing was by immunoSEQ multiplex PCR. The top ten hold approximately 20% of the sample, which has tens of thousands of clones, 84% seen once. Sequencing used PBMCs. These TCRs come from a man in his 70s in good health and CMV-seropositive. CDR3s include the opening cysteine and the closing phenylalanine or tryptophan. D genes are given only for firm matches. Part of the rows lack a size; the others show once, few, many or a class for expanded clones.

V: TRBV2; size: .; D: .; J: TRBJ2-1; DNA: TGTGCCAGCAGTGAATTTGGGGGGGCGTATGAGCAGTTCTTC; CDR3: CASSEFGGAYEQFF
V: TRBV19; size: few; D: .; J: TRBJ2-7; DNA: TGTGCCAGTAGGGGAGGCGGCCTCTACGAGCAGTACTTC; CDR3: CASRGGGLYEQYF
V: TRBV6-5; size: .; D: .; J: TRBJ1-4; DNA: TGTGCCAGCAGTTACTCGGGGGCGAGTGAAAAACTGTTTTTT; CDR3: CASSYSGASEKLFF
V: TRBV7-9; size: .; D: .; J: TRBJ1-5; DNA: TGTGCCAGCAGCCAGGCCCTAAATCAGCCCCAGCATTTT; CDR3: CASSQALNQPQHF
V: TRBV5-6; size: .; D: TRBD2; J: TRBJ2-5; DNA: TGTGCCAGCAGCTTTTTAGCGGGAGCCGGTGAGACCCAGTACTTC; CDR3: CASSFLAGAGETQYF
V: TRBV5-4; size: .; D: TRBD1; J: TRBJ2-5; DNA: TGTGCCAGCAGACCGACAGGGGCAGAGACCCAGTACTTC; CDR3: CASRPTGAETQYF
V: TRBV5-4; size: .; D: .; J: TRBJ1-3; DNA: TGTGCCAGCAGCGTGACCTGGGACATCGGGGCGTCTGGAAACACCATATATTTT; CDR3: CASSVTWDIGASGNTIYF
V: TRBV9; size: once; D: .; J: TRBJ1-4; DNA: TGTGCCAGCAGCTCAGCGGGGCGCGGTGAAAAACTGTTTTTT; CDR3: CASSSAGRGEKLFF
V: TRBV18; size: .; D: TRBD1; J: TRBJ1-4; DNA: TGTGCCAGCAACAGGGGGCAGGATGAAAAACTGTTTTTT; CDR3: CASNRGQDEKLFF
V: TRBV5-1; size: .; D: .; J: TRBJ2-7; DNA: TGCGCCAGCAGCCGGGACACATTCTACGAGCAGTACTTC; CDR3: CASSRDTFYEQYF
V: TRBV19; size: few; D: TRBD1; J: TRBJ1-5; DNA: TGTGCCAGTAGCTCGGGACAGGGTATGCCCCAGCATTTT; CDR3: CASSSGQGMPQHF
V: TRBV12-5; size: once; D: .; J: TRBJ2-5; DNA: TGTGCTAGTGGTTTGGGAGGGGAGACCCAGTACTTC; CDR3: CASGLGGETQYF
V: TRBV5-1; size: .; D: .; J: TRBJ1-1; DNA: TGCGCCAGCAGCCAACAGGGCACCGAGAACACTGAAGCTTTCTTT; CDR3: CASSQQGTENTEAFF
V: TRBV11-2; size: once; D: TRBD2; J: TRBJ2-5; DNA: TGTGCCAGCAGCTTAAACGGGAGGGCCGAAGAGACCCAGTACTTC; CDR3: CASSLNGRAEETQYF
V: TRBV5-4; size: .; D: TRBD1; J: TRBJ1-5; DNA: TGTGCCAGCAGTCTGGGACAGAATCAGCCCCAGCATTTT; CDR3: CASSLGQNQPQHF
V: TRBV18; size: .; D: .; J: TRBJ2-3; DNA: TGTGCCAGCTCCAGTCAAGATACGCAGTATTTT; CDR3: CASSSQDTQYF
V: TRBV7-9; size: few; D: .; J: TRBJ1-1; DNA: TGTGCCAGCAGCTTAGACCGGGACACTGAAGCTTTCTTT; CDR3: CASSLDRDTEAFF
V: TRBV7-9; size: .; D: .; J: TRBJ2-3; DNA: TGTGCCAGCAGCTACCGACAGGCTGGGACCACGGATACGCAGTATTTT; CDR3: CASSYRQAGTTDTQYF
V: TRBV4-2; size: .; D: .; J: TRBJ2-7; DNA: TGTGCCAGCAGTGCCGGGACTGGTACTTACGAGCAGTACTTC; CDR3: CASSAGTGTYEQYF
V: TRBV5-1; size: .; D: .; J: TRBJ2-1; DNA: TGCGCCAGCAGCTTGGCTGGGGAGTCCTACAATGAGCAGTTCTTC; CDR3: CASSLAGESYNEQFF
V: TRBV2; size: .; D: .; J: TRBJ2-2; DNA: TGTGCCAGCAGCCTCCAGCGGCTAGGGAACACCGGGGAGCTGTTTTTT; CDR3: CASSLQRLGNTGELFF
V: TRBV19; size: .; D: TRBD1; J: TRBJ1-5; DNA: TGTGCCAGTAGTGACAGGGTCAATCAGCCCCAGCATTTT; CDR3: CASSDRVNQPQHF
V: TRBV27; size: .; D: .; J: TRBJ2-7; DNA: TGTGCCAGCAGGGGGGCGTTAGGCTTCTACGAGCAGTACTTC; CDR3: CASRGALGFYEQYF
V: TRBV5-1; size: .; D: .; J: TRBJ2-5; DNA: TGCGCCAGCAGCTTGGGACAGGGAGGTGGAGAGACCCAGTACTTC; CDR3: CASSLGQGGGETQYF
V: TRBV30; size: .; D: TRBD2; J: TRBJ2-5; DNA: TGTGCCTGGAGTGTACGGGCGGGAGGGGAGACCCAGTACTTC; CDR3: CAWSVRAGGETQYF
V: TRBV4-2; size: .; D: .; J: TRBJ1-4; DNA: TGTGCCAGCAGCCAAGGGGGGACAGAAAAACTGTTTTTT; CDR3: CASSQGGTEKLFF
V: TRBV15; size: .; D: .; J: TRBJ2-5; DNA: TGTGCCACCGCGGCCGGGACAACGGGGCATGAGACCCAGTACTTC; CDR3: CATAAGTTGHETQYF
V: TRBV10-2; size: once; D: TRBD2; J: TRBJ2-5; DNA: TGCGCCAGCAGGCCTAGCGGGAAAGAGACCCAGTACTTC; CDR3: CASRPSGKETQYF
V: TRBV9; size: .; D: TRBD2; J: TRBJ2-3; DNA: TGTGCCAGCAGCGCCGGACTAGCCCCCGATACGCAGTATTTT; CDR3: CASSAGLAPDTQYF
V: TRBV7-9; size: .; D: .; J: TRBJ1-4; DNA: TGTGCCAGCAGCCAGAGGTCTCCGGGCGAGGGAGAAAAACTGTTTTTT; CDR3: CASSQRSPGEGEKLFF
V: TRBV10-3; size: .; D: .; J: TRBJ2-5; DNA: TGTGCCATCAGGGCCCAGGGTGGCCAAGAGACCCAGTACTTC; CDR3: CAIRAQGGQETQYF
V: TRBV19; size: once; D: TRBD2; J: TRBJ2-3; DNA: TGTGCCAGTACGAGCGGGAGGACAGATACGCAGTATTTT; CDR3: CASTSGRTDTQYF
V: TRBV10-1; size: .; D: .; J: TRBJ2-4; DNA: TGCGCCACCCCGGAGGGTGGAAACATTCAGTACTTC; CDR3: CATPEGGNIQYF
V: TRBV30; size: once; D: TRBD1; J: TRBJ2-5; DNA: TGTGCCTGGAGTGGGGGGACAGGGGGCAAGACCCAGTACTTC; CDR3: CAWSGGTGGKTQYF